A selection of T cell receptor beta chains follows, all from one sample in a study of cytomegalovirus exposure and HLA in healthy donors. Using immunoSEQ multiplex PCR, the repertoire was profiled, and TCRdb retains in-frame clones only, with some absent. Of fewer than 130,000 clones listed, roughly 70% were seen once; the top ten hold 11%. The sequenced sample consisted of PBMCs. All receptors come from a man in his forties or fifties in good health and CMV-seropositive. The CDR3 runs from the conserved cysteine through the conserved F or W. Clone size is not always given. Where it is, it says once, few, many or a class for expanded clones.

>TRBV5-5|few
CASSLPDRRNEKLFF
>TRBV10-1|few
CASSGGQNQPQHF
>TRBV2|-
CASSVMLAGEETQYF
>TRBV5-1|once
CASSWLGTDTQYF
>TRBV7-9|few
CASSPKGKGADTEAFF
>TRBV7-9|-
CASSSTRVQELYEQYF
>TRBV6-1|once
CASSENRYQTGEPQHF
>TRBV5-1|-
CASRDSYRGGYGYTF
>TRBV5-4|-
CASRQSSGANVLTF
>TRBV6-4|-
CASSDTDRTGELFF
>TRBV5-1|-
CASGQDNTEAFF
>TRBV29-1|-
CSVEGPSGKGEQFF
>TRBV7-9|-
CASSLQGILIGELFF
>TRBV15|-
CATSRMQAGEKLFF
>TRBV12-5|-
CASGLGDTPYSNQPQHF
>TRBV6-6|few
CASRATTNEKLFF